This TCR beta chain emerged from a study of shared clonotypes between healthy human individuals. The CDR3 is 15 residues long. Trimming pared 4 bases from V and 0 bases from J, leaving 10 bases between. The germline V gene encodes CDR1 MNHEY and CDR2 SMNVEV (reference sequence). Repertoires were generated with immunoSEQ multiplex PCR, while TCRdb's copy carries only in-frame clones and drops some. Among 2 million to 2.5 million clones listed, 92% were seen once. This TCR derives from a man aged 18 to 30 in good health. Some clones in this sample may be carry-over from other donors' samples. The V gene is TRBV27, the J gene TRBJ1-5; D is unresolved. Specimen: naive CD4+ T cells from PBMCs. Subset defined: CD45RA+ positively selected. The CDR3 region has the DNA TGTGCCAGCAGTTCCCAGACTGTTAGCAATCAGCCCCAGCATTTT. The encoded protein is CASSSQTVSNQPQHF.